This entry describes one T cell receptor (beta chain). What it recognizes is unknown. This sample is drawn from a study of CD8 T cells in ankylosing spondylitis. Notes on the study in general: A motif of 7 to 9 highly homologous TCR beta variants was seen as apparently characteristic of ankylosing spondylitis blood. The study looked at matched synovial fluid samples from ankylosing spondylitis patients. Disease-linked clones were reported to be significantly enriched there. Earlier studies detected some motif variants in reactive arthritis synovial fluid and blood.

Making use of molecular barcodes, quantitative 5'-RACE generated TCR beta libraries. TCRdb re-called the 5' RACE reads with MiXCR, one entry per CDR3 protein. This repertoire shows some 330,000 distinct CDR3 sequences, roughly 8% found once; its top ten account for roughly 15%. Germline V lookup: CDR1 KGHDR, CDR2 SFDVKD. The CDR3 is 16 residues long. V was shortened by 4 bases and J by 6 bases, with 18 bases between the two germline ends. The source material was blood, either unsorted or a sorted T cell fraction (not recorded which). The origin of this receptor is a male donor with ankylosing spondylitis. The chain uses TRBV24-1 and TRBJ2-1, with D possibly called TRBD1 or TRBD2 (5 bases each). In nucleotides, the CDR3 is TGTGCCACCAGTGACCCCGGGACCCGGTCCCTCAATGAGCAGTTCTTC. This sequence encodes CATSDPGTRSLNEQFF.